This T cell receptor beta chain comes out of a study of blood T cell repertoires in COVID-19. Overall study: Sources were T cells, B-cell-depleted T cells, or PBMCs; the material itself was cDNA or gDNA.

J gave up 6 bases and V 2 bases, and 11 bases lay outside the gene matches. The CDR3 contains 16 residues. Germline lookup yields CDR1 SGHRS and CDR2 YFSETQ. Those enrolled in Seattle joined during active infection and were followed longitudinally afterward. The protocol was immunoSEQ multiplex PCR, while the TCRdb copy is restricted to in-frame clones and leaves out a portion. Seen here are around 260,000 clones, 65% to 85% observed once, and the top ten hold around a sixth. This chain connects TRBV5-1 to TRBJ2-7; 10 bases align to TRBD1. What was sequenced was peripheral blood. This TCR derives from a person aged 70 to 85 with COVID-19, enrolled during active disease. The CDR3 region is CASSLGTGVFSGEQYF. CDR3 coding DNA: TGCGCCAGCAGCTTAGGGACAGGGGTTTTCTCGGGCGAGCAGTACTTC.